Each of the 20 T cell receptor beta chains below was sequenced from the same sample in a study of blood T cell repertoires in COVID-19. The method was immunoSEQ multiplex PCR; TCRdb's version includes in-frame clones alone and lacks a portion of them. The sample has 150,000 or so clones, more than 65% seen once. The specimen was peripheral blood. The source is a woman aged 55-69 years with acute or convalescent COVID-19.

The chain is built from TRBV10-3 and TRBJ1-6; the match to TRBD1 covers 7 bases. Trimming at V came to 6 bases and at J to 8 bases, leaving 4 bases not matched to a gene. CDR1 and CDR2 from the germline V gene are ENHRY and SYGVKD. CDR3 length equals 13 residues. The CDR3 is CAISGQADSPLHF. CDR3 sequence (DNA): TGTGCCATCAGCGGACAGGCAGATTCACCCCTCCACTTT.

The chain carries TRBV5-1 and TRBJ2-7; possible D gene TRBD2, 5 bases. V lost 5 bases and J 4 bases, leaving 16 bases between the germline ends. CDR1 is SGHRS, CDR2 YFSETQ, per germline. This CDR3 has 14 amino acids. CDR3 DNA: TGCGCCAGCAGTGGAAACGGGGAGCCTTACGAGCAGTACTTC. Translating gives CASSGNGEPYEQYF.

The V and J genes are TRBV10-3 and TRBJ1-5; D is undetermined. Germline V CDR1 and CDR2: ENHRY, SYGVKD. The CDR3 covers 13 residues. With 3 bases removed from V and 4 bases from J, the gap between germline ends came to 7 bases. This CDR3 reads CAISDGGNQPQHF. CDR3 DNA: TGTGCCATCAGTGACGGCGGGAATCAGCCCCAGCATTTT.

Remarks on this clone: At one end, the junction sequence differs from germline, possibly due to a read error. The DNA of the CDR3 is TGTGCCTGGCAGGGTTTGAATACTGAAGCTTTCTTT. Translation gives CAWQGLNTEAFF. V is TRBV30 and J is TRBJ1-1, with a weak D call TRBD1 (5 bases). The germline gives CDR1 GTSNPN, CDR2 SVGIG (reference sequence). The CDR3 has 12 residues.

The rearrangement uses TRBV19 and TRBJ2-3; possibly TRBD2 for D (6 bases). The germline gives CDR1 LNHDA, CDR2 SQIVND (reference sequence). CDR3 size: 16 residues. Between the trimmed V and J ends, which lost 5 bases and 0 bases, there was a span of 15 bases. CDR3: CASSLGRGMSTDTQYF. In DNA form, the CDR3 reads TGTGCCAGTAGTCTGGGGCGGGGCATGAGCACAGATACGCAGTATTTT.

The CDR3 region has the DNA TGTGCCAGCAGTGGACAGTTAGGCACTGAAGCTTTCTTT. This gives the protein CASSGQLGTEAFF. The V gene is TRBV12-3 or TRBV12-4, the J gene TRBJ1-1; TRBD1 is a possible D gene (6 bases). The CDR3 spans 13 residues. V lost 5 bases to trimming and J lost 4 bases, with 11 bases between them.

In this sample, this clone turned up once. The CDR3 is CASSSPEAFF. The CDR3 DNA reads as TGCGCCAGCAGCTCTCCGGAAGCTTTCTTT. The rearrangement links TRBV4-3 to TRBJ1-1; the D is unclear. Germline V gene lookup returns CDR1 LGHNA and CDR2 YSLEER. This CDR3 region has 10 residues. The germline V and J ends were trimmed by 5 bases and 8 bases, with 6 bases remaining between them.

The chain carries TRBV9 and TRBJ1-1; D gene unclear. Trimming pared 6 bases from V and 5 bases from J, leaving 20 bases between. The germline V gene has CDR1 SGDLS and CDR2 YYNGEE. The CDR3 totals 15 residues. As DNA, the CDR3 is TGTGCCAGCACGGCGGGTCCTGGCCACGAGACTGAAGCTTTCTTT. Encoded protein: CASTAGPGHETEAFF.

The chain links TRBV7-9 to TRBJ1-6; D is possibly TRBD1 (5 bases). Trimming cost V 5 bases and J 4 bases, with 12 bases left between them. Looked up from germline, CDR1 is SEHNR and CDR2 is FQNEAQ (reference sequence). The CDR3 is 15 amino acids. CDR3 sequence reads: CASSLGAEYNSPLHF. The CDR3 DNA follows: TGTGCCAGCAGCCTAGGGGCCGAGTATAATTCACCCCTCCACTTT. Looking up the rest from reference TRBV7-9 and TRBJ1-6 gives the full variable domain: DTGVSQNPRHKITKRGQNVTFRCDPISEHNRLYWYRQTLGQGPEFLTYFQNEAQLEKSRLLSDRFSAERPKGSFSTLEIQRTEQGDSAMYLCASSLGAEYNSPLHFGNGTRLTVT.

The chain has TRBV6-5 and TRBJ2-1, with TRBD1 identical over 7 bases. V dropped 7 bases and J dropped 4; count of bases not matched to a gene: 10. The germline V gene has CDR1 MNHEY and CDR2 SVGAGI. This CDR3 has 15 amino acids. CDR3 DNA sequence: TGTGCCAGCAATAAGGGGCAGGGGGTGTACAATGAGCAGTTCTTC. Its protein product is CASNKGQGVYNEQFF.

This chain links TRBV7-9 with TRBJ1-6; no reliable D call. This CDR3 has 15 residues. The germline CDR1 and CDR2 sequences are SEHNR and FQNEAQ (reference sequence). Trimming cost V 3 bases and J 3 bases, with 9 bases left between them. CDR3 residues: CASSFVGYYNSPLHF. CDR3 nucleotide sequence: TGTGCCAGCAGCTTTGTGGGCTACTATAATTCACCCCTCCACTTT.

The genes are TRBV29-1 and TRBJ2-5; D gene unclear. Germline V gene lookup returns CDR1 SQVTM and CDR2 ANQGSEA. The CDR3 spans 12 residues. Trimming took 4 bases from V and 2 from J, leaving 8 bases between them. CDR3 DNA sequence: TGCAGCGTTGGGCAGTTACAAGAGACCCAGTACTTC. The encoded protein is CSVGQLQETQYF.

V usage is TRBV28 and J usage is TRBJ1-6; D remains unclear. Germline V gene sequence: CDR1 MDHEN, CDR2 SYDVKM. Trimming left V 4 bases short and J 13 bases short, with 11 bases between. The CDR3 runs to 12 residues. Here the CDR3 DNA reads TGTGCCAGCAGTTCGCACGGGGTCCCCCTCCACTTT. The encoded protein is CASSSHGVPLHF.

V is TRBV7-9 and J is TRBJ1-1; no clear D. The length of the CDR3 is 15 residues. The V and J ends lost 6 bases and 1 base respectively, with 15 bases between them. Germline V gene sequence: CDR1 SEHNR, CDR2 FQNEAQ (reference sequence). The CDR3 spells CASRDPPGRNTEAFF. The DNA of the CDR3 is TGTGCCAGCAGAGATCCGCCGGGTAGGAACACTGAAGCTTTCTTT.

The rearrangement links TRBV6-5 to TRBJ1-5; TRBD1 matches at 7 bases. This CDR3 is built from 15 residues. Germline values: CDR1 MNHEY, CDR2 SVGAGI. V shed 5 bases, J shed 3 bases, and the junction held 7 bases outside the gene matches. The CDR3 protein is CASSRQGPNNQPQHF. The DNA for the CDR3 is TGTGCCAGCAGTAGACAGGGACCAAACAATCAGCCCCAGCATTTT.

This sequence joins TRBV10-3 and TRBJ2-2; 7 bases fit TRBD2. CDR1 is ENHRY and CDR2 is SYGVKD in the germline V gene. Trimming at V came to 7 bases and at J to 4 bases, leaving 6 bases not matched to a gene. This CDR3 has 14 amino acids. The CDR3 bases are TGTGCCATCAACCAGAGGGAGGGCACCGGGGAGCTGTTTTTT. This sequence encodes CAINQREGTGELFF.

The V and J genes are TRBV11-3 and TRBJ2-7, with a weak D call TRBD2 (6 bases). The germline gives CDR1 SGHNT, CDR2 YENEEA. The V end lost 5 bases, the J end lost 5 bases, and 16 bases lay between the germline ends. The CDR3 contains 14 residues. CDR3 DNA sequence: TGTGCCAGCAGCACCCACGGAGGGAACGACGAGCAGTACTTC. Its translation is CASSTHGGNDEQYF. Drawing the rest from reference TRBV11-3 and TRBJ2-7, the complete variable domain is EAGVVQSPRYKIIEKKQPVAFWCNPISGHNTLYWYLQNLGQGPELLIRYENEEAVDDSQLPKDRFSAERLKGVDSTLKIQPAELGDSAVYLCASSTHGGNDEQYFGPGTRLTVT.

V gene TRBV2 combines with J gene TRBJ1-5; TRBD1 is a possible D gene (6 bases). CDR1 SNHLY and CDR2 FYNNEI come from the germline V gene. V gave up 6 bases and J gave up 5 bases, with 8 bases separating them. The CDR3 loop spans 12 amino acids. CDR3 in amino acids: CASRDSYQPQHF. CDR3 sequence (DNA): TGTGCCAGCAGGGACAGCTATCAGCCCCAGCATTTT. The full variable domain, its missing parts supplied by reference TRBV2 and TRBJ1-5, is EPEVTQTPSHQVTQMGQEVILRCVPISNHLYFYWYRQILGQKVEFLVSFYNNEISEKSEIFDDQFSVERPDGSNFTLKIRSTKLEDSAMYFCASRDSYQPQHFGDGTRLSIL.

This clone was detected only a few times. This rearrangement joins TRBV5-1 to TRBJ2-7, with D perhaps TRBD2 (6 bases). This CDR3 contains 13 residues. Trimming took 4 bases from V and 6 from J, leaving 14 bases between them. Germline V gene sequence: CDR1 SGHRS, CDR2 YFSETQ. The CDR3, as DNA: TGCGCCAGCAGCCCGGAGGGGCAGTTCGAGCAGTACTTC. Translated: CASSPEGQFEQYF.

The CDR3 DNA follows: TGTGCCAGCAGCCGGGGGGAGCCGAGGCCCTACGAGCAGTACTTC. This sequence encodes CASSRGEPRPYEQYF. The V call is TRBV9, the J call TRBJ2-7; 7 bases are a match to TRBD2. The ends lost 4 bases at V and 2 bases at J; junction bases unmatched: 9. The germline CDR1 and CDR2 sequences are SGDLS and YYNGEE. CDR3 size: 15 residues.